Sequencing of this TCR beta chain was carried out in a study of T cell responses to AZD1222 COVID-19 vaccine. The V gene lost 3 bases and the J gene lost 5 bases, with 10 bases spanning the gap. The CDR3 sequence is 13 residues long. Comments on this clone: Its cognate antigen is unknown.

General study points: Breadth and depth of Spike-specific TCRs rose after two AZD1222 doses. Donors were largely white British and mainly female; clonal diversity was possibly underestimated. Nearly half of spike-specific TCRs reportedly go after variant regions that carry no mutations.

Here immunoSEQ multiplex PCR was the method, and the copy in TCRdb shows in-frame clones only, minus some. This table holds approximately 120,000 clones, roughly 93% found once. This sequence joins TRBV12-3 or TRBV12-4 and TRBJ1-2; the D is unclear. The origin of this receptor is an adult in good health. The source was peripheral blood, collected on day 0 of AZD1222 vaccination. CDR3 sequence (DNA): TGTGCCAGCAGTTTGGACGGATTATATGGCTACACCTTC. It codes for CASSLDGLYGYTF.